Ten or more counts support the clone carrying this T cell receptor beta chain. The antigen is unknown. RNA transcripts provided the template for amplifying TCR beta CDR3 regions. Second-round multiplex PCR came after first-round RT-PCR with HTBI primers. TCRdb re-analysed the multiplex PCR reads in MiXCR, keeping a single row per CDR3 protein. The sample includes hundreds of thousands of distinct CDR3 sequences, less than 20% seen only once; the top ten take approximately 7%. This specimen belongs to a study of Graves' ophthalmopathy and Graves' hyperthyroidism. Study-wide points: In separating ophthalmopathy from stable hyperthyroidism, a 13-signature model achieved nearly 90% sensitivity and over 80% specificity.

This CDR3 has 15 amino acids. V was cut by 4 bases and J by 0 bases, with 12 bases left in between. Per germline, CDR1 MNHEY and CDR2 SVGAGI. This sequence originates from a woman aged 18-29 years with stable Graves' hyperthyroidism. V and J are TRBV6-5 and TRBJ1-2; D perhaps matches TRBD1 (5 bases). Sequenced: peripheral blood. The CDR3 region has the DNA TGTGCCAGCAGTTTGGACACACTAACTAACTATGGCTACACCTTC. It encodes CASSLDTLTNYGYTF.